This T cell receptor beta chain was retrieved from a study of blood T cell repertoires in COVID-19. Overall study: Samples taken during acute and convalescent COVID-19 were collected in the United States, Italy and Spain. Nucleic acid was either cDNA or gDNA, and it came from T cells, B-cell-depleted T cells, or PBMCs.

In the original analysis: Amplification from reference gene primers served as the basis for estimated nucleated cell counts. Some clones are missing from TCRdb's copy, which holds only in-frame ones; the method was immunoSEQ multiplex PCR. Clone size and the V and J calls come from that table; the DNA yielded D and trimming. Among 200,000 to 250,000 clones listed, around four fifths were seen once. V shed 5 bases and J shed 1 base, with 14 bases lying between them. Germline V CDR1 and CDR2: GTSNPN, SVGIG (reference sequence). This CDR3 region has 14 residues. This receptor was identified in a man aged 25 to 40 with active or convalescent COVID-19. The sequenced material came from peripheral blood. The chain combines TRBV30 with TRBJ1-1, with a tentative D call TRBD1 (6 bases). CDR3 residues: CAWGTLGANTEAFF. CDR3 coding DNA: TGTGCCTGGGGGACATTGGGGGCGAACACTGAAGCTTTCTTT.